This TCR beta chain was captured in a study of Graves' ophthalmopathy and Graves' hyperthyroidism (dated by TCRdb to 2016 to 2019). In the study overall: Peripheral blood samples were taken at the time of initial diagnosis, before any treatment was given. To explore V-J signatures distinguishing ophthalmopathy from hyperthyroidism, a discovery set of under 110 patients (around 42 ophthalmopathy, around 55 stable hyperthyroidism) was enrolled. In five or six hyperthyroidism patients, the T-cell repertoire of thyroid tissue was compared with the T-cell repertoire of blood. For independent validation, a separate cohort was made up of 18 hyperthyroidism patients plus 17 patients who later progressed from hyperthyroidism to ophthalmopathy. In total, 135 blood samples were TCR-sequenced: roughly 45 ophthalmopathy, some 75 hyperthyroidism and approximately 17 hyperthyroidism-to-ophthalmopathy patients. To tell Graves' ophthalmopathy apart from Graves' hyperthyroidism, and to predict which patients would progress to ophthalmopathy, the study relied on TCR beta repertoire signatures. The approximately 90 discovery patients were divided at random into training and test sets in a 7:3 ratio. Following sample collection, hyperthyroidism patients were given methimazole at a starting dose of 30 mg daily, and ophthalmopathy patients were given high-dose intravenous methylprednisolone.

For repertoire sequencing, the TCR beta CDR3 regions were amplified from RNA transcripts. The first round was an RT-PCR using HTBI primers with the Qiagen OneStep RT-PCR kit, and this first round was followed by a second-round multiplex PCR, then size selection and purification. The libraries underwent paired-end sequencing with 100 bp reads on an Illumina HiSeq2000. For the original study's pipeline: Reads were processed with SOAPnuke, discarding reads with adapters, uncalled bases, mean Phred below 15, or no exact constant-primer or identifier match. COPE v1.2.5 was used to merge the high-quality paired reads. Unique nucleotide sequences were defined as clonotypes and aligned to IMGT TRB V, D and J references using MiTCR v1.1. Analysis was restricted to V-J combinations with a frequency above 0.0001, which covered roughly 99% of repertoires. For each V-J combination, a TCR clonal expansion and chaos score was defined as the ratio of F50 clonal expansion to chaos observed in the TCRdist matrix. Features were reduced by Welch's t-statistics and random forest to more than 10 V-J combinations, which fed a naive Bayes classifier. Thyroid-blood repertoire similarity was quantified with the Morisita-Horn index. TCRdb reanalyzed the raw reads on its own, using fastp at Q25 for trimming and MiXCR for clone calling, and kept in-frame beta chains. Identical CDR3 proteins give one entry, which carries the most common genes and DNA. Clone size and V and J calls follow TCRdb, not the original study. In all, the sample holds hundreds of thousands of distinct CDR3 sequences, and about 21% of those were seen once. The top ten hold under 3.5% of the sample.

Via the germline V gene, CDR1 is MNHNS and CDR2 SASEGT. Trimmed from V: 0 bases; trimmed from J: 5 bases; junction bases lacking a gene match: 5. Inclusive of the bounding cysteine and phenylalanine, the CDR3 is 15 residues long. CDR3 DNA only is kept here, 45 bases in frame from base 1. Results the study describes overall, beyond this receptor: No statistical method was used to predetermine the sample size, and group allocation was not hidden from the investigators. Among expanded thyroid clonotypes with frequency above 0.001, most also showed up in blood, which suggests that blood repertoires may reflect the thyroid immune response. In validation, the model predicted ophthalmopathy progression with about 71% sensitivity and 72.22% specificity; roughly 12 predicted patients were CT-confirmed with GO in a median of about 6.1 months. The 13-signature model separated ophthalmopathy from stable hyperthyroidism with approximately 90% sensitivity and about 81% specificity in cross-validation, and 80%/75% in the test set.

A patient counted as having stable hyperthyroidism if there was no progression to ophthalmopathy within 18 months of follow-up. Hyperthyroidism patients were newly diagnosed, with disease duration under 2 months, and aged 18 to 65 years. Patients were excluded if they had other autoimmune diseases, uncontrolled infections, pregnancy or lactation. Diagnosis relied on clinical symptoms, serum thyroxine, TRAb, thyroid ultrasound and orbital computed tomography. Using Ficoll-Paque density gradient centrifugation, PBMCs were isolated from less than 11 ml of fresh peripheral blood. Total RNA was extracted with Trizol reagent and quality-checked on an Agilent 2100 Bioanalyzer. The table lists this clonotype with a few counts. What this receptor recognizes is not known. The sample holds no much larger clone one base away, and base qualities are not on file.

The sequenced sample was peripheral blood. The sequence derives from a woman between 18 and 30 years old with stable Graves' hyperthyroidism. Donor details come from another sample of the same person, matched by shared clones. The sequence joins TRBV6-1 to TRBJ2-7, and 9 bases in between align with TRBD1. The DNA sequence follows: TGTGCCAGCAGTGAAGCCGGGACAGGGTTTCACGAGCAGTACTTC. This sequence encodes CASSEAGTGFHEQYF.